Listed below are T cell receptor beta chains from one sample, sequenced in a study of regulatory T cells in long-lasting Graves disease. MiXCR was run by TCRdb on the multiplex PCR reads, yielding one entry per CDR3 protein. The top ten clones hold roughly 10% of a sample with roughly 500,000 distinct CDR3 sequences, 13% of them seen once. This same sample was also part of a study on T cells in Graves' hyperthyroidism and ophthalmopathy.

The sequenced sample was peripheral blood mononuclear cells (PBMCs), obtained at new diagnosis, from a patient treated with antithyroid drugs. These receptors came from a man under 40 with Graves disease. The CDR3 runs from the conserved cysteine through the conserved F or W. A D gene is named only where the DNA matches it firmly. The size field is filled for only some rows; it gives once, few, many or a size class.

D,size,length,J,V,DNA,CDR3
.,many,13,TRBJ2-3,TRBV20-1,TGCAGTGCTCACGCAGGGACCACAGATACGCAGTATTTT,CSAHAGTTDTQYF
.,few,13,TRBJ2-7,TRBV20-1,TGCAGTGCTAGCGGGAGTCCTCCCTACGAGCAGTACTTC,CSASGSPPYEQYF
.,many,13,TRBJ1-5,TRBV6-5,TGTGCCAGCAGTTACGACGGGTTTCAGCCCCAGCATTTT,CASSYDGFQPQHF
TRBD1,many,15,TRBJ1-4,TRBV5-1,TGCGCCAGCAGCTCCGGGACAGGGTCGAATGAAAAACTGTTTTTT,CASSSGTGSNEKLFF
TRBD2,many,17,TRBJ2-3,TRBV6-5,TGTGCCAGCAGTTACTCGTTAATAGCGGGAGGGAACGATACGCAGTATTTT,CASSYSLIAGGNDTQYF
.,few,12,TRBJ2-1,TRBV24-1,TGTGCCACCGGGGGGACCTACAATGAGCAGTTCTTC,CATGGTYNEQFF
.,many,14,TRBJ2-7,TRBV24-1,TGTGCCACCAGTGATTCAGGCTCCTCCTACGAGCAGTACTTC,CATSDSGSSYEQYF
.,many,13,TRBJ2-2,TRBV9,TGTGCCAGCAGCGCCAGCCCGGCGGGGGAGCTGTTTTTT,CASSASPAGELFF
.,many,16,TRBJ2-3,TRBV6-2/TRBV6-3,TGTGCCAGCAGTGAACTCGGGATCTTATCCACGTATACGCAGTATTTT,CASSELGILSTYTQYF
TRBD1,many,15,TRBJ2-4,TRBV28,TGTGCCAGCAGTTTATTCGACAGGGGGATAGGCATTCAGTACTTC,CASSLFDRGIGIQYF
TRBD2,many,13,TRBJ2-7,TRBV20-1,TGCAGTGCTTCCAGACTAGCGGGAGCCGAGCAGTACTTC,CSASRLAGAEQYF
.,.,14,TRBJ2-1,TRBV4-1,TGCGCCAGCAGCCTCTTCGACGGGCCCTATGAGCAGTTCTTC,CASSLFDGPYEQFF
.,.,13,TRBJ2-7,TRBV5-4,TGTGCCAGCAGCTTTCCAGGGAGGCATGAGCAGTACTTC,CASSFPGRHEQYF
.,few,12,TRBJ2-1,TRBV7-3,TGTGCCAGCAGCTTAACAGCCGGGACGCAGTTCTTC,CASSLTAGTQFF
TRBD1,many,15,TRBJ2-7,TRBV28,TGTGCCAGCAGTTTAAACCGGGGACAGTCCTACGAGCAGTACTTC,CASSLNRGQSYEQYF
.,many,17,TRBJ2-2,TRBV15,TGTGCCACCAGCCCAATGGGTGGGGACTGGAACACCGGGGAGCTGTTTTTT,CATSPMGGDWNTGELFF
.,many,14,TRBJ1-4,TRBV2,TGTGCCAGCAGGAGTCCCGGGAGTAATGAAAAACTGTTTTTT,CASRSPGSNEKLFF
.,few,12,TRBJ1-4,TRBV19,TGTGCCAGTAGTATGGGGCCCTTGGAACTGTTTTTT,CASSMGPLELFF
TRBD1,many,14,TRBJ1-4,TRBV10-3,TGTGCCATCAGGGGACAGGGTCGTACTGAAAAACTGTTTTTT,CAIRGQGRTEKLFF
TRBD2,few,15,TRBJ2-2,TRBV19,TGTGCCAGCCTAAAAGCGGGAGCGGACACCGGGGAGCTGTTTTTT,CASLKAGADTGELFF
.,many,17,TRBJ2-2,TRBV7-2,TGTGCCAGCAGCTTAGTCGTGACTCGAATAAGCACCGGGGAGCTGTTTTTT,CASSLVVTRISTGELFF
TRBD1,many,13,TRBJ2-5,TRBV2,TGTGCCAGCAGGGACAGGGTCCAAGAGACCCAGTACTTC,CASRDRVQETQYF
TRBD2,many,18,TRBJ2-3,TRBV3-1,TGTGCCAGCAGCCAGCGGGGACTAGCGGGAGTTGGGAAAGATACGCAGTATTTT,CASSQRGLAGVGKDTQYF
TRBD2,many,14,TRBJ2-7,TRBV30,TGTGCCTACTCCTGGGGCGGGAGCTCCCACGAGCAGTACTTC,CAYSWGGSSHEQYF
TRBD2,many,15,TRBJ2-1,TRBV20-1,TGCAGTGCTAGAGTGGCCGGGAGGGCCAGCAATGAGCAGTTCTTC,CSARVAGRASNEQFF
.,.,14,TRBJ1-1,TRBV20-1,TGCAGTGCTAGGGAAGGACAGCAGAACACTGAAGCTTTCTTT,CSAREGQQNTEAFF
TRBD2,few,14,TRBJ2-5,TRBV20-1,TGCAGTGCTAGACTAGCGGACATCCAAGAGACCCAGTACTTC,CSARLADIQETQYF
TRBD1,few,12,TRBJ1-2,TRBV7-6,TGTGCCAGCAGCCAACAGGGGAATGGCTACACCTTC,CASSQQGNGYTF
.,once,15,TRBJ1-1,TRBV28,TGTGCCAGCAGTTCGAATACAGGGAGAGGCACTGAAGCTTTCTTT,CASSSNTGRGTEAFF
.,few,14,TRBJ2-5,TRBV6-8,TGTGCCAGCATCCAAGCTTTTCCTACGGAGACCCAGTACTTC,CASIQAFPTETQYF
TRBD1,many,14,TRBJ2-7,TRBV5-5,TGTGCCAGCAGCTTAAGTGACAGGGTCTACGAGCAGTACTTC,CASSLSDRVYEQYF
.,many,14,TRBJ2-1,TRBV9,TGTGCCAGCAGCGTCTCTGGGGATAGTAATGAGCAGTTCTTC,CASSVSGDSNEQFF
.,few,15,TRBJ2-1,TRBV4-1,TGCGCCAGCAGCTCGGGACGAAACGTTGGGGATGAGCAGTTCTTC,CASSSGRNVGDEQFF
TRBD2,many,17,TRBJ2-3,TRBV25-1,TGTGCCAGCAGTGACCCCACAGTAGCGGGACCTCCAGATACGCAGTATTTT,CASSDPTVAGPPDTQYF
TRBD1,many,15,TRBJ1-2,TRBV12-3/TRBV12-4,TGTGCCAGCAGTCAGCAGACAGGGGGGAACTATGGCTACACCTTC,CASSQQTGGNYGYTF
.,many,13,TRBJ2-1,TRBV7-9,TGTGCCAGCAGCTTAGCGTCCCGACTTGGGCAGTTCTTC,CASSLASRLGQFF
TRBD1,many,13,TRBJ1-1,TRBV12-3/TRBV12-4,TGTGCCAGCGGAGACAGGGGGAATACTGAAGCTTTCTTT,CASGDRGNTEAFF
TRBD2,many,16,TRBJ2-1,TRBV7-9,TGTGCCAGCAGTCTTTTAGCGGGAGGCTCCTACAATGAGCAGTTCTTC,CASSLLAGGSYNEQFF
.,.,14,TRBJ1-3,TRBV7-9,TGTGCCAGCAGCTTAGGCCCCCAGGGAAACACCATATATTTT,CASSLGPQGNTIYF
.,.,16,TRBJ1-5,TRBV5-4,TGTGCCAGCAGCCGACGGGACCTATTCCGCAATCAGCCCCAGCATTTT,CASSRRDLFRNQPQHF